This record concerns one T cell receptor beta chain sequence. This specimen comes from a study of blood T cell repertoires in COVID-19. Sequenced by immunoSEQ multiplex PCR; TCRdb stores in-frame clones only, minus some. This table holds roughly 73,000 clones, roughly 84% found once. Trimming took 4 bases from V and 4 from J, leaving 20 bases between them. Germline V gene sequence: CDR1 GTSNPN, CDR2 SVGIG (reference sequence). The CDR3 sequence is 16 residues long. This TCR came from a woman of 80 years or more with active or convalescent COVID-19. V and J are TRBV30 and TRBJ2-1; TRBD2 might be the D (7 bases). Sequencing was carried out using peripheral blood. CDR3 protein: CAWIEGGARSYNEQFF. The CDR3 bases are TGTGCCTGGATTGAGGGGGGGGCTAGATCGTACAATGAGCAGTTCTTC.